A single sample is the source of the 8 T cell receptor beta chains below, sequenced in a study of CXCR3-negative and CXCR3-positive naive CD8 T cells. 5' RACE that incorporated UMI labels was used to prepare the TRB cDNA libraries. TCRdb re-called the 5' RACE reads, yielding one record per CDR3 amino acid sequence without DNA. The sample includes approximately 70,000 distinct CDR3 sequences. Source material: naive CXCR3- CD8+ T cells from blood. Subset given: CD45RO-CCR7+CD27+CD95- naive CD8+ T cells lacking CXCR3 (TNR3-). Receptor source: a human donor in good health. Some clones in this sample may be carry-over from other donors' samples.

The chain is built from TRBV9 and TRBJ2-1; TCRdb reports TRBD1, a call that lacks DNA to check it against. Germline lookup yields CDR1 SGDLS and CDR2 YYNGEE. The CDR3 has 16 amino acids. CDR3 sequence reads: CASSVAQQGLHNEQFF.

The chain uses TRBV4-3 and TRBJ1-2; the TCRdb D gene call, TRBD1, has no DNA to confirm it. This CDR3 is built from 13 residues. CDR1 is LGHNA, CDR2 YSLEER, per germline. The CDR3 protein is CASSQDGGYGYTF.

This sequence joins TRBV29-1 and TRBJ1-2; checking the TCRdb D call of TRBD1 is not possible without DNA. The CDR3 runs to 14 residues. Germline CDR1 reads SQVTM; CDR2 reads ANQGSEA. The CDR3: CSVEAAGGIYGYTF.

This chain joins TRBV7-9 and TRBJ1-6; TCRdb calls TRBD1, which cannot be checked without DNA. CDR3 length: 17 amino acids. In germline, CDR1 is SEHNR, CDR2 FQNEAQ (reference sequence). CDR3 sequence reads: CASSLPPGNGVGSPLHF.

This chain connects TRBV29-1 to TRBJ1-2. Germline-derived CDR1 and CDR2 are SQVTM and ANQGSEA. This CDR3 region has 12 residues. CDR3 region: CSVDPRGNGYTF.

The V gene is TRBV28, the J gene TRBJ2-1; TCRdb picks TRBD1, but there is no DNA to check that call. The CDR3 is 20 residues long. Germline V lookup: CDR1 MDHEN, CDR2 SYDVKM. CDR3 region: CASSLYEGQERWWSYNEQFF.

The chain uses TRBV12-3 or TRBV12-4 and TRBJ2-7. This CDR3 region has 11 residues. CDR3 amino acids: CASSTDYEQYF.

This chain connects TRBV28 to TRBJ2-5; TCRdb indicates TRBD1, and absent DNA this call remains unverified. This CDR3 is 18 amino acids long. Germline V CDR1 and CDR2: MDHEN, SYDVKM. CDR3 protein: CASSSRDVLTAFQETQYF.